The 24 T cell receptor beta chains in this list originate from one sample, sequenced in a study of cytomegalovirus exposure and HLA in healthy donors (dated by TCRdb to about 2017). The method behind the library was the immunoSEQ multiplex PCR assay. The multiplex PCR relied on a mix of 60 forward primers for TCR Vbeta segments and 13 reverse primers for TCR Jbeta segments. The table was pulled from immuneACCESS by TCRdb, which kept in-frame rearrangements only. Such tables lose some clones; where checked, under half of the loss comes from unresolved V genes, and the rest has no known cause. The sample table gives 55,000 to 80,000 clones. 2.7% of the sample rests with the top ten. The sample taken for sequencing was PBMCs. Receptors originate from a man aged 35 to 55 in good health and CMV-seronegative.

The V and J genes are TRBV6-5 and TRBJ2-3; TRBD2 might be the D (6 bases). In germline, CDR1 is MNHEY, CDR2 SVGAGI. Trimming took 7 bases from V and 4 from J, leaving 12 bases between them. The CDR3 covers 13 residues. The CDR3 region is CASKPGGADTQYF. The CDR3 nucleotides are TGTGCCAGCAAACCCGGCGGGGCAGATACGCAGTATTTT.

The J gene is TRBJ1-6, the V gene TRBV9, with TRBD1 matching over 8 bases. The CDR3 contains 15 residues. CDR1 SGDLS and CDR2 YYNGEE come from the germline V gene. J lost 6 bases, V lost 4 bases, and 6 bases had no gene match. CDR3 nucleotides: TGTGCCAGCAGCATTGGACAGGGTGGTAATTCACCCCTCCACTTT. It encodes CASSIGQGGNSPLHF.

This chain uses TRBV9 with TRBJ1-3, with D possibly matching TRBD1 (6 bases). Between the trimmed V and J ends, which lost 3 bases and 2 bases, there was a span of 21 bases. The CDR3 spans 18 residues. The germline gives CDR1 SGDLS, CDR2 YYNGEE. As DNA, the CDR3 is TGTGCCAGCAGCGAGAGGGGGTTGACGGCGACTGCTGGAAACACCATATATTTT. It is translated as CASSERGLTATAGNTIYF.

The chain employs TRBV19 and TRBJ2-7; D is ambiguous. V was cut by 5 bases and J by 0 bases, with 11 bases left in between. Germline V gene sequence: CDR1 LNHDA, CDR2 SQIVND (reference sequence). This CDR3 contains 14 residues. CDR3 nucleotide sequence: TGTGCCAGTAGTGGCCAGGCCGACTCCTACGAGCAGTACTTC. The encoded protein is CASSGQADSYEQYF.

The chain carries TRBV9 and TRBJ1-5; 7 bases align to TRBD1. Germline CDR1 reads SGDLS; CDR2 reads YYNGEE. The CDR3 runs 15 residues. The trim removed 3 bases at V and 4 bases at J, leaving 7 bases unmatched. This CDR3 reads CASSEAGGSNQPQHF. CDR3 DNA: TGTGCCAGCAGCGAGGCAGGGGGTAGTAATCAGCCCCAGCATTTT.

The chain links TRBV30 to TRBJ2-5; no clear D gene. V was pared by 5 bases and J by 7 bases, with 14 bases between. CDR3 length: 12 amino acids. Germline lookup yields CDR1 GTSNPN and CDR2 SVGIG (reference sequence). CDR3 nucleotides: TGTGCCTGGGCCCTCCTACCGGGGACCCAGTACTTC. As protein: CAWALLPGTQYF.

The chain is built from TRBV5-1 and TRBJ1-2, with TRBD1 as a possible D gene (5 bases). The ends were cut back, 0 bases at V and 1 base at J, with 10 bases in the middle. This CDR3 region has 15 residues. Germline assignment: CDR1 SGHRS and CDR2 YFSETQ. For the CDR3, the DNA is TGCGCCAGCAGCTTGGGAACAGGTTTTAACTATGGCTACACCTTC. Its translation is CASSLGTGFNYGYTF.

The rearrangement joins TRBV6-5 to TRBJ1-4, with TRBD1 matching 7 bases. The CDR3 totals 15 residues. The ends lost 0 bases at V and 5 bases at J; junction bases unmatched: 3. CDR1 is MNHEY and CDR2 is SVGAGI in the germline V gene. The CDR3 here is CASSYSGQRNEKLFF. CDR3 DNA: TGTGCCAGCAGTTACTCGGGACAGCGGAATGAAAAACTGTTTTTT.

The CDR3 is CASSIGSLGQITDTQYF. The CDR3 DNA reads as TGTGCCAGTAGTATTGGGAGTTTGGGACAGATCACAGATACGCAGTATTTT. This sequence joins TRBV19 and TRBJ2-3; 7 positions match TRBD1. The germline CDR1 and CDR2 sequences are LNHDA and SQIVND (reference sequence). The CDR3 spans 17 residues. Germline trimming cut 3 bases from V and 2 bases from J; bases unmatched to any gene: 11.

The chain uses TRBV7-3 and TRBJ2-2; the D gene is possibly TRBD1 (6 bases). V was pared by 0 bases and J by 1 base, with 9 bases between. The CDR3 has 16 amino acids. Per the germline V gene, CDR1 is SGHTA and CDR2 is FQGTGA. CDR3 nucleotide sequence: TGTGCCAGCAGCTTAACAGGGGGTTGGAACACCGGGGAGCTGTTTTTT. Its protein is CASSLTGGWNTGELFF.

The chain is built from TRBV15 and TRBJ2-5, with 10 positions matching TRBD1. V lost 3 bases, J lost 4 bases, and 5 bases stayed unmatched. Per germline, CDR1 LNHNV and CDR2 YYDKDF (reference sequence). The CDR3 is made up of 15 amino acids. The CDR3 DNA sequence: TGTGCCACCAGCAGGGACAGGGGGTGGGGAGAGACCCAGTACTTC. Its protein is CATSRDRGWGETQYF.

The chain joins TRBV9 to TRBJ2-2, with no clear D. CDR1 SGDLS and CDR2 YYNGEE come from the germline V gene. This CDR3 is built from 13 residues. The V end was cut by 5 bases, the J end by 1 base, with 6 bases between. CDR3 nucleotides: TGTGCCAGCAGGGGCTTGAACACCGGGGAGCTGTTTTTT. Its protein product is CASRGLNTGELFF.

V usage is TRBV28 and J usage is TRBJ1-1; D is possibly TRBD1 (6 bases). The CDR3 is made up of 13 amino acids. Germline V gene data show CDR1 as MDHEN and CDR2 as SYDVKM. V was trimmed by 5 bases and J by 14 bases, leaving 21 bases between them. CDR3 coding DNA: TGTGCCAGCAGTGGGACGGGGGGGCCGCAACGGTTCTTT. It translates to CASSGTGGPQRFF.

The chain links TRBV19 to TRBJ2-2, with TRBD1 matching 10 bases. Germline lookup yields CDR1 LNHDA and CDR2 SQIVND (reference sequence). The J segment lost 3 bases and the V segment lost 6 bases, leaving 7 bases of the junction unmatched. The CDR3 spans 16 residues. CDR3 amino acids: CASRKETGGDTGELFF. The CDR3 DNA sequence: TGTGCCAGTAGGAAAGAGACAGGGGGCGACACCGGGGAGCTGTTTTTT. Using reference TRBV19 and TRBJ2-2 for the parts outside the CDR3, the full variable domain is DGGITQSPKYLFRKEGQNVTLSCEQNLNHDAMYWYRQDPGQGLRLIYYSQIVNDFQKGDIAEGYSVSREKKESFPLTVTSAQKNPTAFYLCASRKETGGDTGELFFGEGSRLTVL.

The chain couples TRBV7-9 to TRBJ2-5, with 7 bases matching TRBD1. The CDR3 runs 19 residues. J was trimmed by 1 base and V by 5 bases; bases with no gene match: 19. Germline lookup yields CDR1 SEHNR and CDR2 FQNEAQ (reference sequence). In DNA, the CDR3 is TGTGCCAGCAGCGCCTGGAAAGGGGTCTTGGACAGGTCCCAAGAGACCCAGTACTTC. It encodes CASSAWKGVLDRSQETQYF.

The V gene is TRBV30, the J gene TRBJ1-2; 9 bases fit TRBD1. Looked up from germline, CDR1 is GTSNPN and CDR2 is SVGIG (reference sequence). The CDR3 has 15 residues. V lost 3 bases and J lost 8; bases outside the gene matches: 13. DNA of the CDR3: TGTGCCTGGAGCAGGGACAGGGCCCACGCTAAAGGCTACACCTTC. It translates to CAWSRDRAHAKGYTF.

The chain joins TRBV5-1 to TRBJ1-6, with D unclear. This CDR3 region has 13 residues. Trimming left V 0 bases short and J 8 bases short, with 6 bases between. In germline, CDR1 is SGHRS, CDR2 YFSETQ. This CDR3 reads CASSLGQDSPLHF. The CDR3 nucleotides read TGCGCCAGCAGCTTGGGGCAGGATTCACCCCTCCACTTT.

The chain recombines TRBV5-1 with TRBJ2-3; 7 bases agree with TRBD2. Trimming took 3 bases from V and 5 from J; bases not matched to a gene: 9. CDR1 and CDR2 (germline): SGHRS, YFSETQ. The CDR3 contains 15 residues. The CDR3 sequence: CASSSSSGNGDTQYF. DNA for the CDR3: TGCGCCAGCAGCTCCTCTAGCGGCAATGGAGATACGCAGTATTTT.

This chain links TRBV6-1 with TRBJ1-5, with 7 bases lining up with TRBD1. The CDR3 runs to 14 residues. The V and J ends lost 4 bases and 3 bases, in that order; junction bases with no gene match: 3. Per the germline V gene, CDR1 is MNHNS and CDR2 is SASEGT. The CDR3 coding sequence is TGTGCCAGCAGTGGGGACAGCCCCAATCAGCCCCAGCATTTT. This sequence encodes CASSGDSPNQPQHF.

This rearrangement joins TRBV9 to TRBJ2-7; D is perhaps TRBD1 (5 bases). CDR3 size: 15 residues. CDR1 is SGDLS and CDR2 is YYNGEE in the germline V gene. With 0 bases removed from V and 0 bases from J, the gap between germline ends came to 10 bases. In nucleotides, the CDR3 is TGTGCCAGCAGCGTAGGAGAACAGGTCTCCTACGAGCAGTACTTC. It yields the protein CASSVGEQVSYEQYF.

The chain joins TRBV7-9 to TRBJ1-1; TRBD1 is a possible D gene (5 bases). Per the germline V gene, CDR1 is SEHNR and CDR2 is FQNEAQ (reference sequence). The length of the CDR3 is 14 residues. V was pared by 6 bases and J by 0 bases, with 11 bases between. The CDR3 region is CASSPGSMNTEAFF. In DNA form, the CDR3 reads TGTGCCAGCAGTCCAGGGTCCATGAACACTGAAGCTTTCTTT.

V gene TRBV5-6 combines with J gene TRBJ2-1; TRBD2 aligns across 10 bases. V dropped 4 bases and J dropped 6; count of bases not matched to a gene: 7. CDR1 SGHDT and CDR2 YYEEEE come from the germline V gene. The CDR3 covers 15 residues. The CDR3 reads CASSPQAGGSNEQFF. CDR3 nucleotide sequence: TGTGCCAGCAGCCCCCAAGCGGGGGGGAGCAATGAGCAGTTCTTC. The full variable domain, rest sourced from reference TRBV5-6 and TRBJ2-1, is DAGVTQSPTHLIKTRGQQVTLRCSPKSGHDTVSWYQQALGQGPQFIFQYYEEEERQRGNFPDRFSGHQFPNYSSELNVNALLLGDSALYLCASSPQAGGSNEQFFGPGTRLTVL.

This chain uses TRBV5-4 with TRBJ2-3; no definite D call. The CDR3 runs to 12 residues. Trimming took off 3 bases at V and 10 bases at J, with 12 bases between the two ends. Germline loops: CDR1 SGHNT, CDR2 YYREEE (reference sequence). CDR3 DNA: TGTGCCAGCAGCTATGACAACATGGCGCAGTATTTT. Its protein is CASSYDNMAQYF. The variable domain in full, completed from reference TRBV5-4 and TRBJ2-3, reads ETGVTQSPTHLIKTRGQQVTLRCSSQSGHNTVSWYQQALGQGPQFIFQYYREEENGRGNFPPRFSGLQFPNYSSELNVNALELDDSALYLCASSYDNMAQYFGPGTRLTVL.

On this clone itself: The junction departs from the called germline gene at one end, perhaps through a read error. Other DNA sequences in the same sample also yield this CDR3. The chain links TRBV11-3 to TRBJ2-1, with TRBD2 as a possible D gene (5 bases). Germline loops: CDR1 SGHNT, CDR2 YENEEA. CDR3 size: 15 residues. DNA of the CDR3: TGCGCCAGCAGCTTCTCTGGGAGCTCCTACAATGAGCAGTTCTTC. Residues: CASSFSGSSYNEQFF.